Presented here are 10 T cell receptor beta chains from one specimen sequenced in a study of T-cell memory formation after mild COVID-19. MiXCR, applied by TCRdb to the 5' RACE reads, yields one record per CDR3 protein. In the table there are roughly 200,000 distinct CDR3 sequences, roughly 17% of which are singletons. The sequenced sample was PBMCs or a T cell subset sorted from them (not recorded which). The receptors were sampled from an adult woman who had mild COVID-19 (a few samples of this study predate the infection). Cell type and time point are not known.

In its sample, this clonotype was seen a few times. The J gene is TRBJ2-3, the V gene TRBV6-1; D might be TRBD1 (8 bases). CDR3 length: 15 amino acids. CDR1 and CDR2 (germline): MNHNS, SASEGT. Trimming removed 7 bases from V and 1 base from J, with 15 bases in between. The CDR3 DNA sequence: TGTGCCAGCACCGGACAGGGACTACGCACAGATACGCAGTATTTT. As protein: CASTGQGLRTDTQYF.

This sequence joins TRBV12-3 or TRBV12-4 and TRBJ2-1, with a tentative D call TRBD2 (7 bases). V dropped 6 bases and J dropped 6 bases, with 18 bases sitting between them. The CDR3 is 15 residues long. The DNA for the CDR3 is TGTGCCAGCAGCCCGCGGCGGGGAGGGGGCAATGAGCAGTTCTTC. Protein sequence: CASSPRRGGGNEQFF.

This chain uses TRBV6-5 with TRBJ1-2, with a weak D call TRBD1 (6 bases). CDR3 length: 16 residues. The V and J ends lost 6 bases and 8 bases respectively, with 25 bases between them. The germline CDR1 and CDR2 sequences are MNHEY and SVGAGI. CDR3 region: CASRPSSRQAAGGYTF. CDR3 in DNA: TGTGCCAGCAGACCGTCCTCCCGACAGGCCGCTGGAGGCTACACCTTC.

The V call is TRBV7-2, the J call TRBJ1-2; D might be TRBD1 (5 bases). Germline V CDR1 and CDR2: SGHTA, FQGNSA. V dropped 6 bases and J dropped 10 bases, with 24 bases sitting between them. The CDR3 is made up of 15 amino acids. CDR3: CASRSPGRATGVYTF. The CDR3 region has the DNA TGTGCCAGCAGATCACCGGGACGAGCTACCGGGGTCTACACCTTC.

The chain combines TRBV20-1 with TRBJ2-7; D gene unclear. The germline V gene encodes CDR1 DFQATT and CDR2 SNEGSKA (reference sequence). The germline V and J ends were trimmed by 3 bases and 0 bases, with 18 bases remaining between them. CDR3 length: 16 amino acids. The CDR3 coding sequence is TGCAGTGCTAGCGAGTTGAGACGGAAAATCTCCTACGAGCAGTACTTC. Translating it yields CSASELRRKISYEQYF.

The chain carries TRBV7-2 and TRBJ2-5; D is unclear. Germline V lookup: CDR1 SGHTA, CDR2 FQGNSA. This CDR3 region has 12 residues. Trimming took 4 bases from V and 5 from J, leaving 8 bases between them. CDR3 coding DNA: TGTGCCAGCAGCTCGGCCAGGGAGACCCAGTACTTC. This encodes CASSSARETQYF. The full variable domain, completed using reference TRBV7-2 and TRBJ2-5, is GAGVSQSPSNKVTEKGKDVELRCDPISGHTALYWYRQSLGQGLEFLIYFQGNSAPDKSGLPSDRFSAERTGGSVSTLTIQRTQQEDSAVYLCASSSARETQYFGPGTRLLVL.

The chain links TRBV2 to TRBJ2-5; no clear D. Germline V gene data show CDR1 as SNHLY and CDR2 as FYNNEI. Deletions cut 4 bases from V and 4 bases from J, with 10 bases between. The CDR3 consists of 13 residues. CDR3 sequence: CASSAESGETQYF. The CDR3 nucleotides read TGTGCCAGCAGTGCGGAATCAGGAGAGACCCAGTACTTC.

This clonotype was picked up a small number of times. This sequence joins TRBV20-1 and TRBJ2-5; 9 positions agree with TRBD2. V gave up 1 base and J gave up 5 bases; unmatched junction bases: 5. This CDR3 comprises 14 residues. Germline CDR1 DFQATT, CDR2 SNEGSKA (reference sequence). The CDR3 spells CSARAGLAGETQYF. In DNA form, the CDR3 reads TGCAGTGCTAGAGCGGGACTAGCTGGGGAGACCCAGTACTTC.

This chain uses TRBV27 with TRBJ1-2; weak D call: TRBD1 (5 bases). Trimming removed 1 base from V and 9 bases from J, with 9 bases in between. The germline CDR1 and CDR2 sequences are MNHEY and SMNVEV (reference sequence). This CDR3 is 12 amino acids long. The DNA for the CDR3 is TGTGCCAGCAGTTTATATGGACATAGCTACACCTTC. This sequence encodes CASSLYGHSYTF.

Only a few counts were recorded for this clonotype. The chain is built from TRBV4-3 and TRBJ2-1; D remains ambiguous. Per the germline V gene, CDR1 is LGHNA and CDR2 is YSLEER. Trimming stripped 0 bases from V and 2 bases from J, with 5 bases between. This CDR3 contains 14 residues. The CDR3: CASSQERTYNEQFF. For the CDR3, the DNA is TGCGCCAGCAGCCAAGAGCGTACCTACAATGAGCAGTTCTTC.